These T cell receptor beta chains were read from a single sample in a study of T-cell memory formation after mild COVID-19. TCRdb itself ran the 5' RACE reads through MiXCR, one entry per CDR3 protein. Of about 560,000 distinct CDR3 sequences listed, roughly 17% were seen once; the top ten hold roughly 7.7%. Specimen: PBMCs or a T cell subset sorted from them (not recorded which). The receptor set was obtained from an adult woman who had mild COVID-19 (a few samples of this study predate the infection). Cell type and time point are not known. Each CDR3 is given with its conserved first and last residue. The D gene is left open where the match is weak. Only some rows state a clone size, as once, few, many or a class for expanded clones.

CDR3aa: CASSPQGLRRDEQYF; CDR3nt: TGTGCCAGCAGCCCACAGGGGCTTAGGCGTGACGAGCAGTACTTC; d_gene: TRBD1; v_gene: TRBV5-5; j_gene: TRBJ2-7; len: 15; abundance: NA
CDR3aa: CASSPHSGSTTDTQYF; CDR3nt: TGTGCCAGCAGCCCACATAGCGGGAGTACCACAGATACGCAGTATTTT; d_gene: TRBD2; v_gene: TRBV11-1; j_gene: TRBJ2-3; len: 16; abundance: few
CDR3aa: CSANHNWGTMNTEAFF; CDR3nt: TGCAGTGCCAACCATAATTGGGGGACAATGAACACTGAAGCTTTCTTT; d_gene: NA; v_gene: TRBV20-1; j_gene: TRBJ1-1; len: 16; abundance: NA
CDR3aa: CASSPTSGSNTGELFF; CDR3nt: TGTGCCAGTAGTCCGACTAGCGGGAGTAACACCGGGGAGCTGTTTTTT; d_gene: TRBD2; v_gene: TRBV19; j_gene: TRBJ2-2; len: 16; abundance: NA
CDR3aa: CSAREAGGGYGYTF; CDR3nt: TGCAGTGCCCGGGAGGCAGGGGGCGGCTATGGCTACACCTTC; d_gene: TRBD1; v_gene: TRBV20-1; j_gene: TRBJ1-2; len: 14; abundance: few
CDR3aa: CASSQAPRAVETQYF; CDR3nt: TGCGCCAGCAGCCAAGCCCCGCGGGCGGTTGAGACCCAGTACTTC; d_gene: NA; v_gene: TRBV4-1; j_gene: TRBJ2-5; len: 15; abundance: NA
CDR3aa: CASSLVYTGELFF; CDR3nt: TGTGCCAGCAGCTTAGTTTACACCGGGGAGCTGTTTTTT; d_gene: NA; v_gene: TRBV7-3; j_gene: TRBJ2-2; len: 13; abundance: NA
CDR3aa: CASSAEDFAGETQYF; CDR3nt: TGTGCCAGCAGCGCCGAGGACTTTGCCGGGGAGACCCAGTACTTC; d_gene: NA; v_gene: TRBV9; j_gene: TRBJ2-5; len: 15; abundance: NA
CDR3aa: CASSVGVGRPTNEKLFF; CDR3nt: TGTGCCAGCAGCGTAGGAGTGGGGAGACCAACTAATGAAAAACTGTTTTTT; d_gene: NA; v_gene: TRBV9; j_gene: TRBJ1-4; len: 17; abundance: many
CDR3aa: CATRGGMNTEAFF; CDR3nt: TGTGCCACCAGGGGAGGGATGAACACTGAAGCTTTCTTT; d_gene: NA; v_gene: TRBV24-1; j_gene: TRBJ1-1; len: 13; abundance: few
CDR3aa: CASSFSGPGETQYF; CDR3nt: TGTGCCAGCAGTTTCTCGGGTCCGGGGGAGACCCAGTACTTC; d_gene: NA; v_gene: TRBV27; j_gene: TRBJ2-5; len: 14; abundance: NA
CDR3aa: CASSLDQGDTQYF; CDR3nt: TGTGCCAGCAGCTTAGATCAGGGGGATACGCAGTATTTT; d_gene: NA; v_gene: TRBV7-9; j_gene: TRBJ2-3; len: 13; abundance: few
CDR3aa: CASSYDRLSNYGYTF; CDR3nt: TGTGCCAGCAGTTACGACAGGCTATCTAACTATGGCTACACCTTC; d_gene: NA; v_gene: TRBV6-5; j_gene: TRBJ1-2; len: 15; abundance: few
CDR3aa: CASSLEGGMALHF; CDR3nt: TGTGCCAGCAGCTTAGAGGGGGGTATGGCCCTCCACTTT; d_gene: NA; v_gene: TRBV7-8; j_gene: TRBJ1-6; len: 13; abundance: NA
CDR3aa: CASSHSGGTQETQYF; CDR3nt: TGTGCCAGCAGCCACAGCGGGGGTACTCAAGAGACCCAGTACTTC; d_gene: TRBD2; v_gene: TRBV11-2; j_gene: TRBJ2-5; len: 15; abundance: NA
CDR3aa: CASSRRLAGGPITDTQYF; CDR3nt: TGTGCCAGCAGCAGAAGACTAGCGGGAGGGCCCATCACAGATACGCAGTATTTT; d_gene: TRBD2; v_gene: TRBV5-6; j_gene: TRBJ2-3; len: 18; abundance: NA